This entry lists 12 T cell receptor beta chains sequenced from one sample in a study of CD8 T cells in Susac syndrome. RNA in amounts of roughly 0.45 to 1 ug was reverse transcribed with random hexamers. A single record per CDR3 protein comes from TCRdb applying MiXCR to the immunoSEQ multiplex PCR reads. The sample holds around 130,000 distinct CDR3 sequences; less than 95% are singletons and the top ten take 0.095% to 0.1%. The sequenced material came from CD4+ T cells from PBMCs. These receptor sequences come from a human donor in good health.

The rearrangement joins TRBV27 to TRBJ1-2, with a tentative D call TRBD1 (6 bases). Germline CDR1 and CDR2: MNHEY and SMNVEV (reference sequence). The CDR3 length is 13 residues. V was shortened by 2 bases and J by 4 bases, with 8 bases between the two germline ends. This CDR3 is CASSLGQFYGYTF. The CDR3 nucleotides are TGTGCCAGCAGTTTAGGACAGTTCTATGGCTACACCTTC.

This rearrangement joins TRBV20-1 to TRBJ2-7, with 11 bases aligning to TRBD2. Per germline, CDR1 DFQATT and CDR2 SNEGSKA (reference sequence). After removal of 4 bases from V and 2 bases from J, the junction contained 4 bases not matched to a gene. The CDR3 contains 14 residues. The CDR3 nucleotides read TGCAGTGCTACCGGGACTAGCGGCCCCTACGAGCAGTACTTC. As protein: CSATGTSGPYEQYF.

The chain combines TRBV2 with TRBJ2-7; D not resolved. The CDR3 has 13 residues. The V end lost 7 bases, the J end lost 1 base, and 11 bases lay between the germline ends. Per the germline V gene, CDR1 is SNHLY and CDR2 is FYNNEI. The CDR3 loop reads CASTGVSSYEQYF. The CDR3 DNA sequence: TGTGCCAGCACGGGCGTTTCGTCCTACGAGCAGTACTTC.

The chain has TRBV2 and TRBJ2-2, with D possibly TRBD2 on 6 matching bases. Trimming removed 8 bases at V and 3 bases at J, with 13 bases between. The length of the CDR3 is 14 residues. CDR1 is SNHLY, CDR2 FYNNEI, per germline. CDR3 protein: CASLGGGYTGELFF. The CDR3 DNA follows: TGTGCCAGCCTCGGGGGTGGTTACACCGGGGAGCTGTTTTTT.

This clonotype is a singleton in its sample. The chain has TRBV30 and TRBJ1-1; 9 bases align to TRBD1. The CDR3 loop spans 14 amino acids. Trimming at V came to 5 bases and at J to 0 bases, leaving 4 bases not matched to a gene. The germline CDR1 and CDR2 sequences are GTSNPN and SVGIG (reference sequence). CDR3 residues: CAWGTGSMNTEAFF. The CDR3 region has the DNA TGTGCCTGGGGGACAGGGTCCATGAACACTGAAGCTTTCTTT.

Only one count was recorded for this clonotype. The chain is built from TRBV5-1 and TRBJ2-2, with a weak D call TRBD2 (7 bases). Germline CDR1 is SGHRS and CDR2 is YFSETQ. The CDR3 runs 13 residues. Between the trimmed V and J ends, which lost 6 bases and 6 bases, there was a span of 12 bases. The CDR3 loop reads CASKGGDPGELFF. DNA for the CDR3: TGCGCCAGCAAAGGGGGGGATCCCGGGGAGCTGTTTTTT.

The chain links TRBV7-2 to TRBJ2-1, with 7 bases identical to TRBD2. Germline CDR1 reads SGHTA; CDR2 reads FQGNSA. The CDR3 runs 14 residues. V shed 0 bases and J 8 bases; nucleotides not matched to a gene: 4. The CDR3 region has the DNA TGTGCCAGCAGCTTAGCGGGAGGGGTAGATGAGCAGTTCTTC. Amino acid sequence: CASSLAGGVDEQFF.

V usage is TRBV4-2 and J usage is TRBJ2-7; 9 bases agree with TRBD2. V shed 1 base and J 4 bases; nucleotides not matched to a gene: 5. From germline, CDR1 is LGHNA and CDR2 YNFKEQ. The CDR3 covers 15 residues. Written as DNA, the CDR3 is TGTGCCAGCAGCCAAGGCGGGGGGGAGCGGTACGAGCAGTACTTC. Amino acid sequence: CASSQGGGERYEQYF.

This chain uses TRBV23-1 with TRBJ2-7; D is undetermined. TRBV23-1 is an ORF; its function is uncertain. The CDR3 runs 16 residues. Trimming removed 3 bases at V and 0 bases at J, with 15 bases between. In nucleotides, the CDR3 is TGCGCCAGCAGTCATGAACCAGACGGAACCTCCTACGAGCAGTACTTC. It yields the protein CASSHEPDGTSYEQYF.

The genes are TRBV29-1 and TRBJ2-5; 7 nucleotides agree with TRBD1. V dropped 6 bases and J dropped 3; count of bases not matched to a gene: 4. The V gene's germline CDR1 is SQVTM and CDR2 ANQGSEA. The length of the CDR3 is 12 residues. CDR3 coding DNA: TGCAGCGTAGCAGGACAGGAAGAGACCCAGTACTTC. Amino acid sequence: CSVAGQEETQYF.

V usage is TRBV30 and J usage is TRBJ2-5; no definite D call. Between the trimmed V and J ends, which lost 5 bases and 0 bases, there was a span of 10 bases. CDR3 length: 13 amino acids. Germline loops: CDR1 GTSNPN, CDR2 SVGIG (reference sequence). The CDR3 sequence: CAWARDYQETQYF. In DNA, the CDR3 is TGTGCCTGGGCCCGAGACTACCAAGAGACCCAGTACTTC.

This chain uses TRBV7-9 with TRBJ2-1, with 7 bases that match TRBD2. Per germline, CDR1 SEHNR and CDR2 FQNEAQ (reference sequence). The CDR3 totals 16 residues. After removal of 4 bases from V and 7 bases from J, the junction contained 13 bases not matched to a gene. The CDR3 region has the DNA TGTGCCAGCAGCTCTCATGGGTTGCGGGAGTGGAATGAGCAGTTCTTC. Protein product: CASSSHGLREWNEQFF. The full variable domain, with the rest looked up from reference TRBV7-9 and TRBJ2-1, is DTGVSQNPRHKITKRGQNVTFRCDPISEHNRLYWYRQTLGQGPEFLTYFQNEAQLEKSRLLSDRFSAERPKGSFSTLEIQRTEQGDSAMYLCASSSHGLREWNEQFFGPGTRLTVL.